The T cell receptor (beta chain) under discussion was sequenced for a study of shared clonotypes between healthy human individuals. General study results and limits: Naive CD4 clonotypes overlapped across a few donors at about 5%. Generation probabilities were higher for clonotypes shared across all four sorted-subset donors than for unshared ones. Relative to memory subsets, naive subsets generally showed larger estimated richness.

CD45RO-negative, CCR7-selected cells formed the naive CD8 fraction, which excluded terminally differentiated effector memory CD45RA+ cells. The CDR3 is 11 residues long. CDR1 and CDR2 (germline): SNHLY, FYNNEI. Trimming cost V 6 bases and J 6 bases, with 8 bases left between them. As regards this clone: No antigen is known for it.

Clones were read by immunoSEQ multiplex PCR, and TCRdb kept only the in-frame ones, dropping some. Among roughly 2,000,000 clones listed, about 95% were seen once. Sequenced material: naive CD8+ T cells sorted from blood. V is TRBV2 and J is TRBJ1-2; no clear D. The origin of this receptor is a man younger than 35 in good health. Here the CDR3 DNA reads TGTGCCAGCAGGACGGCCCATGGCTACACCTTC. Its translation is CASRTAHGYTF.